The table lists the clone carrying this T cell receptor (beta chain) with a few counts. Antigen unknown. The sample belongs to a study of T-cell memory formation after mild COVID-19. Study-wide points: Clones contracting over day 15 to 85 were CD4/CD8 balanced, with later expanders leaning CD4+.

TCRdb reprocessed the 5' RACE reads via MiXCR and lists one record per CDR3 protein. The repertoire holds around 250,000 distinct CDR3 sequences, with approximately 15% as singletons. The ends were cut back, 1 base at V and 7 bases at J, with 11 bases in the middle. Per the germline V gene, CDR1 is SGHTA and CDR2 is FQGNSA. The CDR3 has 13 residues. Sequencing input: PBMCs or a T cell subset sorted from them (not recorded which). The rearrangement uses TRBV7-2 and TRBJ2-7; D is undetermined. This receptor was identified in an adult woman who had mild COVID-19 (a few samples of this study predate the infection). Cell type and time point are not known. The CDR3 DNA follows: TGTGCCAGCAGCTTAGTTGGCGGCGAGGAGCAGTACTTC. Its protein product is CASSLVGGEEQYF.